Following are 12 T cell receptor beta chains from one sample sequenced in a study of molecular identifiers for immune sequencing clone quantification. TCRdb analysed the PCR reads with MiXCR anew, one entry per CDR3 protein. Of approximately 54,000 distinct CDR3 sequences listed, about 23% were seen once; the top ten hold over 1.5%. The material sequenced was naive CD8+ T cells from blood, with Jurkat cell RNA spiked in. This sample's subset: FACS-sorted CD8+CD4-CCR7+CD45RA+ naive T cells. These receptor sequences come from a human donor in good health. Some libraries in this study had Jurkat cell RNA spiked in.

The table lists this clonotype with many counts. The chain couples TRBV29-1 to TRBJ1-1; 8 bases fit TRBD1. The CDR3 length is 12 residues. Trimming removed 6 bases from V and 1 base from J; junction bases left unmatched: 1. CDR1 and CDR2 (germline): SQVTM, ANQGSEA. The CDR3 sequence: CSVGQGNTEAFF. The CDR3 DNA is TGCAGCGTCGGACAGGGGAACACTGAAGCTTTCTTT.

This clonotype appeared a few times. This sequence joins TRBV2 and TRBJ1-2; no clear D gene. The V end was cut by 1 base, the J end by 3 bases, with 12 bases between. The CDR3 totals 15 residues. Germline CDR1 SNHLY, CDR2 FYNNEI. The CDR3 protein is CASSEESGRYYGYTF. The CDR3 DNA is TGTGCCAGCAGTGAAGAGTCAGGACGGTACTATGGCTACACCTTC.

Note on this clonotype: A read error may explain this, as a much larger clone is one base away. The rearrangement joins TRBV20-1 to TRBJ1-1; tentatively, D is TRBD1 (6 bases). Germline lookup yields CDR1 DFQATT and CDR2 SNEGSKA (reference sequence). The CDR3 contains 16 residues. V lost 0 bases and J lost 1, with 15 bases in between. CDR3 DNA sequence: TGCAGTGCTAGAGAACCGGCGACAGGCACGAACACTGAAGCTTTCTTT. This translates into CSAREPATGTNTEAFF.

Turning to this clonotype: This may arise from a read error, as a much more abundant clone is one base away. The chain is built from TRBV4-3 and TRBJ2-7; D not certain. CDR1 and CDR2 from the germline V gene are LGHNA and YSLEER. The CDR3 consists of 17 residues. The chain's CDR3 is CASSQDRTAGIAYGQYF. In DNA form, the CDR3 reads TGCGCCAGCAGCCAAGATAGAACCGCCGGAATTGCCTACGGGCAGTACTTC.

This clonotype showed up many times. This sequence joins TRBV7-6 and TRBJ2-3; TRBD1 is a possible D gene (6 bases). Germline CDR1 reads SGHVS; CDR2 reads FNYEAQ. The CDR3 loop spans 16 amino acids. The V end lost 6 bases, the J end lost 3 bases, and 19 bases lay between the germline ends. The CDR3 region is CASSYRQARTTDTQYF. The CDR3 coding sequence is TGTGCCAGCAGTTATCGACAGGCACGTACGACAGATACGCAGTATTTT.

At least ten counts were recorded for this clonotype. The CDR3, as DNA: TGTGCCAGCAGCTACCCAGCGGGAAGAAACACCGGGGAGCTGTTTTTT. The encoded protein is CASSYPAGRNTGELFF. The gene calls are TRBV6-6 and TRBJ2-2; 7 bases are a match to TRBD2. The CDR3 runs to 16 residues. The V gene end was trimmed by 6 bases and the J gene end by 2 bases; junction bases not matched to a gene: 9. CDR1 and CDR2 (germline): MNHNY, SVGAGI (reference sequence).

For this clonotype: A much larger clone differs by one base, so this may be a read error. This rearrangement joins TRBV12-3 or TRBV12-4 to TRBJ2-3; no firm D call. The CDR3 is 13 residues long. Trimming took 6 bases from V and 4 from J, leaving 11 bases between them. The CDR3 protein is CASRPPSADTQYF. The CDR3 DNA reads TGTGCCAGCAGGCCGCCGAGCGCAGATACGCAGTATTTT.

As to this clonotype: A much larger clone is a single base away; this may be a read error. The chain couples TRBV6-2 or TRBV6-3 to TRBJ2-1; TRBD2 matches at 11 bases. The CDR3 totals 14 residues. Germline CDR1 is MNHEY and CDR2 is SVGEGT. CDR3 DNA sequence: TGTGCCGGCAGTTACGTACTAGCGGGGGATGAGCAGTTCTTC. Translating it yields CAGSYVLAGDEQFF.

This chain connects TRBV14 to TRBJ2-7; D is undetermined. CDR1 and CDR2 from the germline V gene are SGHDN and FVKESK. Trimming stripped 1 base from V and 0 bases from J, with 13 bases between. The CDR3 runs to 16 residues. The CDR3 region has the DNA TGTGCCAGCAGCCAAGTATTCGGCCCCGGCTCCTACGAGCAGTACTTC. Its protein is CASSQVFGPGSYEQYF.

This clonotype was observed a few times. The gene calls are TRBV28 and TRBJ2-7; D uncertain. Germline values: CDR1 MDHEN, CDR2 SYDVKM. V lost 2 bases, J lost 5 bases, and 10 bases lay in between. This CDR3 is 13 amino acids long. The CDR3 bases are TGTGCCAGCAGTTTAGTAGCAGCCAACGAGCAGTACTTC. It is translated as CASSLVAANEQYF.

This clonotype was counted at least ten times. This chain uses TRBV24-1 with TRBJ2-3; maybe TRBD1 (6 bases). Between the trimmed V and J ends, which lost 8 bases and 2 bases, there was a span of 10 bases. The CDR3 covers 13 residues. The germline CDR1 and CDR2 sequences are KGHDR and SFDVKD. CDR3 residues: CATKDRDTDTQYF. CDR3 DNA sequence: TGTGCCACCAAGGACAGAGACACAGATACGCAGTATTTT.

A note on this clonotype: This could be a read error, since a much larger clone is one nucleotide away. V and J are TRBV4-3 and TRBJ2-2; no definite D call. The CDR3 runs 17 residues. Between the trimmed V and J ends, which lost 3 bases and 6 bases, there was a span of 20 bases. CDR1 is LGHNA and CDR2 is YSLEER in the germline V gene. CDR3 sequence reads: CASSHPEVGASAGELFF. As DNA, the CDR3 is TGCGCCAGCAGCCACCCGGAAGTGGGCGCATCGGCCGGGGAGCTGTTTTTT.